A selection of T cell receptor beta chains follows, all from one sample in a study of identifying expanded T cells in peripheral blood. Assay used: immunoSEQ multiplex PCR; TCRdb lists only in-frame clones, some missing. The sample lists more than 50,000 clones, about 85% occurring once. Sequenced material: blood. The receptor source for this set is a person between 18 and 75 years old in good health. Both conserved end residues are part of each CDR3. A D gene is named only where the DNA matches it firmly. Clone size, where shown, is once, few, many, or a class for clones that have expanded.

TRBV19,TRBJ1-2,15,-,-,CASSIGTRRSYGYTF,TGTGCCAGTAGTATAGGGACCCGGCGTAGCTATGGCTACACCTTC
TRBV5-1,TRBJ2-7,14,once,TRBD1,CASSGGTGSYEQYF,TGCGCCAGCAGCGGTGGGACAGGCTCATACGAGCAGTACTTC
TRBV2,TRBJ2-2,15,-,-,CASRTEGARTGELFF,TGTGCCAGCAGAACGGAGGGGGCGCGGACCGGGGAGCTGTTTTTT
TRBV7-9,TRBJ1-1,14,-,-,CASSLIQGITEAFF,TGTGCCAGCAGCTTAATCCAGGGTATAACTGAAGCTTTCTTT
TRBV28,TRBJ2-3,12,-,-,CASSFSQDTQYF,TGTGCCAGCAGTTTTTCCCAAGATACGCAGTATTTT
TRBV6-1,TRBJ1-3,16,-,-,CASSDYGFGSGNTIYF,TGTGCCAGCAGTGATTATGGATTTGGCTCTGGAAACACCATATATTTT
TRBV21-1,TRBJ1-1,20,-,-,CASSIRNIPPGPASYAEAFF,TGTGCCAGCAGCATCCGGAATATCCCGCCTGGACCAGCCTCCTACGCTGAAGCTTTCTTT
TRBV30,TRBJ1-1,15,-,TRBD1,CAWRGQGTPNTEAFF,TGTGCCTGGAGAGGACAGGGGACCCCCAACACTGAAGCTTTCTTT
TRBV6-5,TRBJ1-2,16,-,TRBD1,CASSFRQGAQPYGYTF,TGTGCCAGCAGTTTCCGACAGGGGGCGCAACCCTATGGCTACACCTTC
TRBV21-1,TRBJ2-7,18,-,-,CASSKGASGLTEPYEQYF,TGTGCCAGCAGCAAAGGGGCTAGCGGGCTCACCGAGCCATACGAGCAGTACTTC
TRBV14,TRBJ2-1,15,-,-,CASSQSFASIRGQFF,TGTGCCAGCAGCCAAAGCTTTGCGAGCATAAGAGGGCAGTTCTTC
TRBV19,TRBJ1-3,16,-,-,CASTQNRGTSGNTIYF,TGTGCCAGTACCCAAAATAGGGGCACCTCTGGAAACACCATATATTTT
TRBV5-8,TRBJ2-7,15,-,-,CASSQQRTASYEQYF,TGCGCCAGCAGCCAACAAAGGACAGCGTCCTACGAGCAGTACTTC
TRBV2,TRBJ2-1,14,-,-,CASSFDKLGHEQFF,TGTGCCAGCAGCTTTGACAAGTTGGGTCACGAGCAGTTCTTC
TRBV7-9,TRBJ1-4,16,-,TRBD1,CASSTPGTGTNEKLFF,TGTGCCAGCAGCACCCCCGGGACAGGGACTAATGAAAAACTGTTTTTT
TRBV10-3,TRBJ1-2,15,-,TRBD1,CAISESTGELHGYTF,TGTGCCATCAGTGAGTCCACAGGGGAGCTTCATGGCTACACCTTC
TRBV4-1,TRBJ2-3,18,-,TRBD2,CASSQVFKAGGWTDTQYF,TGCGCCAGCAGCCAAGTTTTTAAGGCGGGGGGGTGGACAGATACGCAGTATTTT
TRBV30,TRBJ1-5,18,-,TRBD1,CAWIFKDRDRAFFQPQHF,TGTGCCTGGATTTTTAAGGACCGGGACAGGGCGTTTTTCCAGCCCCAGCATTTT
TRBV6-1,TRBJ2-1,16,-,TRBD1,CASSESGTVPTGEQFF,TGTGCCAGCAGTGAATCAGGGACAGTCCCGACCGGTGAGCAGTTCTTC
TRBV5-1,TRBJ2-7,13,-,TRBD2,CASSLLAGYEQYF,TGCGCCAGCAGCCTTCTAGCGGGCTACGAGCAGTACTTC
TRBV5-5,TRBJ1-4,18,-,TRBD1,CASSQDRVGRTGNEKLFF,TGTGCCAGCAGCCAAGACAGGGTGGGGAGAACGGGTAATGAAAAACTGTTTTTT
TRBV4-2,TRBJ1-4,18,-,TRBD1,CASSPTSKVQGVAEKLFF,TGTGCCAGCAGCCCGACAAGTAAAGTGCAGGGGGTGGCTGAAAAACTGTTTTTT
TRBV11-3,TRBJ1-3,13,-,-,CASSSTVGNTIYF,TGTGCCAGCAGCTCCACCGTTGGAAACACCATATATTTT
TRBV19,TRBJ1-5,16,-,-,CASSIVAGQGNQPQHF,TGTGCCAGTAGTATAGTTGCGGGCCAGGGGAATCAGCCCCAGCATTTT
TRBV2,TRBJ1-6,15,few,-,CASSEGWGYNSPLHF,TGTGCCAGCAGTGAAGGTTGGGGGTATAATTCACCCCTCCACTTT
TRBV19,TRBJ2-7,19,-,TRBD2,CASSIWSSGSSRPSYEQYF,TGTGCCAGTAGTATTTGGTCTAGCGGGAGCAGTCGGCCCTCCTACGAGCAGTACTTC
TRBV10-3,TRBJ2-5,12,-,-,CAIGASQETQYF,TGTGCCATCGGGGCATCCCAAGAGACCCAGTACTTC
TRBV7-9,TRBJ1-4,14,once,TRBD1,CASSLGTGDEKLFF,TGTGCCAGCAGCTTAGGTACAGGGGATGAAAAACTGTTTTTT
TRBV7-8,TRBJ2-5,16,-,TRBD1,CASSFKGTGHQETQYF,TGTGCCAGCAGCTTTAAGGGGACAGGGCACCAAGAGACCCAGTACTTC
TRBV6-1,TRBJ2-3,14,-,TRBD2,CASSEVTSGAVRYF,TGTGCCAGCAGTGAAGTAACTAGCGGGGCAGTGAGGTATTTT
TRBV5-1,TRBJ2-5,14,-,-,CASSLAGTQETQYF,TGCGCCAGCAGCTTGGCCGGGACACAAGAGACCCAGTACTTC
TRBV4-3,TRBJ1-4,18,-,-,CASSQDRTRGSSNEKLFF,TGCGCCAGCAGCCAAGATCGGACCAGGGGTTCGTCTAATGAAAAACTGTTTTTT